These 22 T cell receptor beta chains share one sample of origin, sequenced in a study of shared clonotypes between healthy human individuals. Profiling relied on immunoSEQ multiplex PCR, and the TCRdb table lists in-frame clones only, not all of them. The sample shows around 1.4 million clones, about 98.5% of them seen only once. Sequenced sample: naive CD4+ T cells sorted from blood. Subset denoted: CD45RA+ positively selected. These TCRs come from a man aged 25 to 40 in good health.

The V gene is TRBV11-2, the J gene TRBJ2-5, with 7 nucleotides matching TRBD1. V was clipped by 7 bases and J by 2 bases; unmatched bases: 7. Germline CDR1 SGHAT, CDR2 FQNNGV. CDR3 length equals 14 residues. The CDR3 region has the DNA TGTGCCAGCACCAAACCGGGACAGCAAGAGACCCAGTACTTC. This codes for CASTKPGQQETQYF.

The chain is built from TRBV28 and TRBJ2-2; 9 bases line up with TRBD2. The CDR3 runs to 16 residues. Germline CDR1 and CDR2: MDHEN and SYDVKM. V gave up 7 bases and J gave up 5 bases; unmatched junction bases: 11. CDR3 sequence (DNA): TGTGCCAGCACGGCGGGGGGACTAGCAAAAACCGGGGAGCTGTTTTTT. Protein product: CASTAGGLAKTGELFF.

The V gene is TRBV19, the J gene TRBJ2-2, with TRBD2 identical over 14 bases. Germline V CDR1 and CDR2: LNHDA, SQIVND (reference sequence). The CDR3 runs 16 residues. Trimming cost V 8 bases and J 5 bases; bases outside gene matches: 7. The CDR3 loop is CASVTSGRARTGELFF. Here the CDR3 DNA reads TGTGCCAGTGTGACTAGCGGGAGGGCCCGGACCGGGGAGCTGTTTTTT.

The table lists this clone with a count of one. Other DNA sequences in the same sample also yield this CDR3. The chain employs TRBV7-2 and TRBJ2-1; TRBD2 matches 7 bases. This CDR3 is built from 15 residues. Germline V gene sequence: CDR1 SGHTA, CDR2 FQGNSA. V lost 2 bases to trimming and J lost 4 bases; unmatched junction nucleotides: 5. The CDR3 sequence is CASSLLAGVYNEQFF. CDR3 bases: TGTGCCAGCAGCTTACTTGCGGGAGTTTACAATGAGCAGTTCTTC.

This chain joins TRBV19 and TRBJ2-5; perhaps D is TRBD1 or TRBD2 (5 bases each). This CDR3 has 14 amino acids. CDR1 LNHDA and CDR2 SQIVND come from the germline V gene (reference sequence). Trimming shortened V by 4 bases and J by 9 bases, and 18 bases separated the two germline ends. CDR3 amino acids: CASSTGPNATPQYF. CDR3 DNA sequence: TGTGCCAGTAGTACGGGACCGAACGCCACTCCCCAGTACTTC.

This clone was observed a single time. The chain links TRBV30 to TRBJ2-1, with 12 bases matching TRBD2. Germline CDR1 reads GTSNPN; CDR2 reads SVGIG (reference sequence). The CDR3 length is 17 residues. V was pared by 5 bases and J by 10 bases, with 18 bases of the junction left unmatched. DNA for the CDR3: TGTGCCTGGCGGAGGGATCGTACTAGCGGGAGGCCGGGGGAGCAGTTCTTC. This sequence encodes CAWRRDRTSGRPGEQFF.

The V and J genes are TRBV19 and TRBJ1-3, with 12 bases fitting TRBD1. Looked up from germline, CDR1 is LNHDA and CDR2 is SQIVND (reference sequence). V shed 3 bases and J 7 bases; nucleotides not matched to a gene: 4. The CDR3 loop spans 15 amino acids. CDR3 sequence reads: CASSIPGQGANTIYF. The DNA of the CDR3 is TGTGCCAGTAGTATCCCGGGACAGGGGGCGAACACCATATATTTT.

This sequence joins TRBV6-1 and TRBJ2-1; the match to TRBD2 covers 8 bases. Trimming took 0 bases from V and 9 from J; bases not matched to a gene: 7. The CDR3 loop spans 15 amino acids. CDR1 MNHNS and CDR2 SASEGT come from the germline V gene. The CDR3 sequence: CASSEAGGRMGEQFF. The CDR3 DNA reads as TGTGCCAGCAGTGAAGCGGGCGGGAGGATGGGTGAGCAGTTCTTC.

V and J are TRBV9 and TRBJ2-5; the D is unclear. With 1 base removed from V and 5 bases from J, the gap between germline ends came to 6 bases. Germline lookup yields CDR1 SGDLS and CDR2 YYNGEE. The CDR3 spans 12 residues. CDR3 bases: TGTGCCAGCAGCGTATTTGATGAGACCCAGTACTTC. It is translated as CASSVFDETQYF.

The V gene is TRBV7-9, the J gene TRBJ2-1; 9 bases line up with TRBD1. V trimming: 2 bases; J trimming: 7 bases; junction bases outside the gene matches: 9. CDR3 size: 16 residues. Germline V gives CDR1 SEHNR, CDR2 FQNEAQ (reference sequence). The CDR3 DNA is TGTGCCAGCAGCTTAAGTGAGGGACAGGGAGGGAATGAGCAGTTCTTC. As protein: CASSLSEGQGGNEQFF.

This clone has only one observation. This chain uses TRBV5-1 with TRBJ2-3, with 9 bases matching TRBD2. V lost 3 bases and J lost 2; bases outside the gene matches: 13. The CDR3 has 18 amino acids. Germline CDR1 is SGHRS and CDR2 is YFSETQ. CDR3 DNA sequence: TGCGCCAGCAGCTGGGGGTCCGTGGCGGGAGGGAACACAGATACGCAGTATTTT. This sequence encodes CASSWGSVAGGNTDTQYF.

This clone showed up just once. The chain combines TRBV7-2 with TRBJ2-7; no clear D. V was trimmed by 1 base and J by 5 bases, leaving 6 bases between them. From germline, CDR1 is SGHTA and CDR2 FQGNSA. The CDR3 runs to 12 residues. The CDR3 here is CASSLVGNEQYF. The CDR3 DNA reads as TGTGCCAGCAGCTTAGTAGGCAACGAGCAGTACTTC.

The chain links TRBV18 to TRBJ2-5, with 9 nucleotides matching TRBD1. CDR1 is KGHSH, CDR2 LQKENI, per germline. The CDR3 length is 17 residues. After removal of 3 bases from V and 4 bases from J, the junction contained 12 bases not matched to a gene. The CDR3 region has the DNA TGTGCCAGCTCACCCAACTCCGGGACAGGGATGGGAGAGACCCAGTACTTC. Translation gives CASSPNSGTGMGETQYF.

The V call is TRBV25-1, the J call TRBJ1-1; TRBD1 matches 7 bases. The CDR3 has 14 residues. Germline V gene lookup returns CDR1 MGHDK and CDR2 SYGVNS. The V and J ends lost 7 bases and 1 base, in that order; junction bases with no gene match: 6. Here the CDR3 reads CASILTGTNTEAFF. Written as DNA, the CDR3 is TGTGCCAGCATCCTGACAGGGACGAACACTGAAGCTTTCTTT.

This rearrangement joins TRBV7-8 to TRBJ2-2; TRBD2 aligns across 10 bases. Germline V gives CDR1 SGHVS, CDR2 FQNEAQ. Trimming cost V 5 bases and J 2 bases; bases outside gene matches: 5. This CDR3 has 16 amino acids. CDR3 bases: TGTGCCAGCAGCCGCGGACTAGCGGAAAACACCGGGGAGCTGTTTTTT. Its protein product is CASSRGLAENTGELFF.

This sequence joins TRBV28 and TRBJ2-4; weak D call: TRBD2 (7 bases). The V and J ends lost 6 bases and 0 bases respectively, with 24 bases between them. Germline CDR1 MDHEN, CDR2 SYDVKM. CDR3 length: 19 residues. This CDR3 is CASSRVWGGDSIAKNIQYF. The CDR3 DNA follows: TGTGCCAGCAGCCGAGTCTGGGGGGGCGACTCCATAGCCAAAAACATTCAGTACTTC.

The chain is built from TRBV5-1 and TRBJ2-5; D possibly corresponds to TRBD1 (5 bases). Germline values: CDR1 SGHRS, CDR2 YFSETQ. This CDR3 is built from 13 residues. V lost 6 bases and J lost 0, with 9 bases in between. The CDR3 DNA sequence: TGCGCCAGCACTAGGGGTTACCAAGAGACCCAGTACTTC. Its translation: CASTRGYQETQYF.

The V call is TRBV9, the J call TRBJ2-1; the match to TRBD2 covers 7 bases. The CDR3 loop spans 13 amino acids. Germline V lookup: CDR1 SGDLS, CDR2 YYNGEE. J lost 8 bases, V lost 4 bases, and 6 bases had no gene match. CDR3 protein: CASSPGGGDEQFF. CDR3 sequence (DNA): TGTGCCAGCAGCCCCGGTGGGGGGGATGAGCAGTTCTTC.

The V gene is TRBV19, the J gene TRBJ1-5; D might be TRBD1 (5 bases). The ends were cut back, 0 bases at V and 1 base at J, with 13 bases in the middle. In germline, CDR1 is LNHDA, CDR2 SQIVND (reference sequence). This CDR3 contains 17 residues. This chain's CDR3 is CASSIDSVRGSNQPQHF. CDR3 bases: TGTGCCAGTAGTATAGATTCGGTGCGGGGGAGCAATCAGCCCCAGCATTTT. Full variable domain (rest looked up from reference TRBV19 and TRBJ1-5): DGGITQSPKYLFRKEGQNVTLSCEQNLNHDAMYWYRQDPGQGLRLIYYSQIVNDFQKGDIAEGYSVSREKKESFPLTVTSAQKNPTAFYLCASSIDSVRGSNQPQHFGDGTRLSIL.

V usage is TRBV9 and J usage is TRBJ2-1; 8 bases map to TRBD2. V was clipped by 4 bases and J by 3 bases; unmatched bases: 12. This CDR3 has 17 amino acids. Germline lookup yields CDR1 SGDLS and CDR2 YYNGEE. CDR3 sequence reads: CASSLAGALPVYNEQFF. CDR3 sequence (DNA): TGTGCCAGCAGCCTAGCGGGTGCCCTACCCGTCTACAATGAGCAGTTCTTC.

CDR3 DNA: TGTGCCAGCAGGACAGGGGGCCTAGTAGGCGAGCAGTACTTC. Translating it yields CASRTGGLVGEQYF. The gene calls are TRBV4-2 and TRBJ2-7; 10 bases agree with TRBD1. V lost 6 bases, J lost 6 bases, and 8 bases stayed unmatched. From germline, CDR1 is LGHNA and CDR2 YNFKEQ. The CDR3 has 14 amino acids.

The chain couples TRBV27 to TRBJ2-7, with TRBD2 matching over 7 bases. The CDR3 runs to 14 residues. Trimming took 10 bases from V and 0 from J; bases not matched to a gene: 9. Germline V gene sequence: CDR1 MNHEY, CDR2 SMNVEV (reference sequence). CDR3 protein: CANPAGENSYEQYF. The DNA of the CDR3 is TGTGCCAACCCCGCGGGGGAAAACTCCTACGAGCAGTACTTC.